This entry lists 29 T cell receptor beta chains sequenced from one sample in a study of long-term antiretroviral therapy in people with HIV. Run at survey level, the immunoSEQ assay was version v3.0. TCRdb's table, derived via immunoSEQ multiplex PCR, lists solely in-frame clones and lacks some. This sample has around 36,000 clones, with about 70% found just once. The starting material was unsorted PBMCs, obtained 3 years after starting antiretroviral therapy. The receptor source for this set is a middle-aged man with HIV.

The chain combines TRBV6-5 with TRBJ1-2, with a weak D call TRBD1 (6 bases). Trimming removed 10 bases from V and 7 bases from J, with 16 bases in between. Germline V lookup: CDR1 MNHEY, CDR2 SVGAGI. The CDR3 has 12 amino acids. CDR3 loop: CATLDSTSGYTF. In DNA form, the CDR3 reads TGTGCCACCTTGGACAGTACAAGTGGCTACACCTTC.

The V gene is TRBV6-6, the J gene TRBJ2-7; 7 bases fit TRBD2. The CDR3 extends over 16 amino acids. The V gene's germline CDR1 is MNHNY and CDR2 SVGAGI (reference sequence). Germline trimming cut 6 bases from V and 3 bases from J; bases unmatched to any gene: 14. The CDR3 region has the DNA TGTGCCAGCAGCCCCCCAACTAGCGAGGGGCTCTACGAGCAGTACTTC. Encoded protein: CASSPPTSEGLYEQYF.

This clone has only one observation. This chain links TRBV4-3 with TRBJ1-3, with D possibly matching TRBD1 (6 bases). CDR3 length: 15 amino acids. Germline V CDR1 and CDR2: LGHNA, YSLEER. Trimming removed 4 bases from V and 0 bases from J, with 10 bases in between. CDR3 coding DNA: TGCGCCAGCAGCCGAGCAGGGGACTCTGGAAACACCATATATTTT. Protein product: CASSRAGDSGNTIYF.

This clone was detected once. CDR3 in amino acids: CSVEDPDRKTDTQYF. The CDR3 nucleotides are TGCAGCGTTGAAGATCCGGACAGGAAGACAGATACGCAGTATTTT. The V and J genes are TRBV29-1 and TRBJ2-3, with TRBD1 matching over 7 bases. Trimming cost V 0 bases and J 3 bases; bases outside gene matches: 6. In germline, CDR1 is SQVTM, CDR2 ANQGSEA. The CDR3 covers 15 residues.

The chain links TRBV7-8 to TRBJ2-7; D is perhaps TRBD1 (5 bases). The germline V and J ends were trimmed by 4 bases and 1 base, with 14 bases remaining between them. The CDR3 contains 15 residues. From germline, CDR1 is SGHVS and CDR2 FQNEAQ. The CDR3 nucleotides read TGTGCCAGCAGCTCCATCATGGGGCCGTCCTACGAGCAGTACTTC. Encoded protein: CASSSIMGPSYEQYF.

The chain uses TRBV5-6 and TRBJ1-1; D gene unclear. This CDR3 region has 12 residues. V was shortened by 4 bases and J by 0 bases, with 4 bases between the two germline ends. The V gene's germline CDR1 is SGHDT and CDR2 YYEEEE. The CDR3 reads CASSIVNTEAFF. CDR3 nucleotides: TGTGCCAGCAGCATAGTGAACACTGAAGCTTTCTTT.

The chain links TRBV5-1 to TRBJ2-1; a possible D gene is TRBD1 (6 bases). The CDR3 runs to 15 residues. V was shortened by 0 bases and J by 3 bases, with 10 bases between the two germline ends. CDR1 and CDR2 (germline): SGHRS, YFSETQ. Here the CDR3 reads CASSLDRAGYNEQFF. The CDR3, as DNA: TGCGCCAGCAGCTTGGACAGGGCAGGCTACAATGAGCAGTTCTTC.

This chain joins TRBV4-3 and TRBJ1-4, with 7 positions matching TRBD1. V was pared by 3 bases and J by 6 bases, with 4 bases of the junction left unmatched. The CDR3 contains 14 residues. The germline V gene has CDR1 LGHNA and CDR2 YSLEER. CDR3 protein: CASSHIRGDEKLFF. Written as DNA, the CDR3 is TGCGCCAGCAGCCACATCAGGGGGGATGAAAAACTGTTTTTT.

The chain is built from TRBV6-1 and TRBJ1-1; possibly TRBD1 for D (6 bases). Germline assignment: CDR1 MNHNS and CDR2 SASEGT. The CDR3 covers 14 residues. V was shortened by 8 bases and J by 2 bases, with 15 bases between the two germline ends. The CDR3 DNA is TGTGCCAGCCCTAGGGGACACCCAAACACTGAAGCTTTCTTT. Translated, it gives CASPRGHPNTEAFF.

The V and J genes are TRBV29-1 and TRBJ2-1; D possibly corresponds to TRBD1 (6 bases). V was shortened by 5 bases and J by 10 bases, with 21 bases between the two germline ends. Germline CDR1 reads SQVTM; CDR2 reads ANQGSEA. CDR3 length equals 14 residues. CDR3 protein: CSVLRGGAIREQFF. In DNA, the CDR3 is TGCAGCGTTTTAAGAGGGGGAGCCATTCGAGAGCAGTTCTTC.

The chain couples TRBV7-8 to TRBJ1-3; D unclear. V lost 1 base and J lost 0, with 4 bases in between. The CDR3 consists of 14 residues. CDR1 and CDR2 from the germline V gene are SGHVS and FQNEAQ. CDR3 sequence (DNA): TGTGCCAGCAGCTTAGACCTCTCTGGAAACACCATATATTTT. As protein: CASSLDLSGNTIYF.

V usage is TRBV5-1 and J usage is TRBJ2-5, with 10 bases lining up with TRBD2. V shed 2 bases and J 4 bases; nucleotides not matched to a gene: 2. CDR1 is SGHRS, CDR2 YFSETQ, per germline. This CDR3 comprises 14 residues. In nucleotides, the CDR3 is TGCGCCAGCAGCTTCCAGCGGGGGGGAGAGACCCAGTACTTC. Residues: CASSFQRGGETQYF.

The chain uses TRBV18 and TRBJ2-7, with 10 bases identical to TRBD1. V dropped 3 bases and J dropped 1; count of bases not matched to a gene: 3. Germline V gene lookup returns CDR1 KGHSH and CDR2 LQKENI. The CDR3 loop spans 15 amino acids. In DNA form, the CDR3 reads TGTGCCAGCTCACCGGGGACAGGGGCGTCCTACGAGCAGTACTTC. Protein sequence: CASSPGTGASYEQYF.

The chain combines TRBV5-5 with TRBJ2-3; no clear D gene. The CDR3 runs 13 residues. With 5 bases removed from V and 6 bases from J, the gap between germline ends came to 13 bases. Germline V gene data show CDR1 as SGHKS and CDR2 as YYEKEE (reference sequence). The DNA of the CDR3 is TGTGCCAGCAGTACGATACCGGAGGATACGCAGTATTTT. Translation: CASSTIPEDTQYF.

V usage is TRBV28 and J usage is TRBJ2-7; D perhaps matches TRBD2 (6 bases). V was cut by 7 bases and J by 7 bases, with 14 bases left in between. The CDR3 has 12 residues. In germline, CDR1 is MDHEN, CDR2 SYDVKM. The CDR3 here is CASNRGLIEQYF. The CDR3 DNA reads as TGTGCCAGCAATAGAGGACTAATTGAGCAGTACTTC.

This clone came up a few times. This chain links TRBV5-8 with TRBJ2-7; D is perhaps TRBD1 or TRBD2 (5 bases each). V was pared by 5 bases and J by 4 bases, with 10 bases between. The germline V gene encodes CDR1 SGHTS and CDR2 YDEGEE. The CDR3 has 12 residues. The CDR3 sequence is CASRGWGYEQYF. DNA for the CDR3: TGTGCCAGCAGGGGATGGGGGTACGAGCAGTACTTC.

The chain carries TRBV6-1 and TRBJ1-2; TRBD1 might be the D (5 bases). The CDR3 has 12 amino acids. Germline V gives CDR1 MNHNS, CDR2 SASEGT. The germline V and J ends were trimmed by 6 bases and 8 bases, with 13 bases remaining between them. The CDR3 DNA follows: TGTGCCAGCAGGAGCCCAGGGTTAGGCTACACCTTC. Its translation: CASRSPGLGYTF.

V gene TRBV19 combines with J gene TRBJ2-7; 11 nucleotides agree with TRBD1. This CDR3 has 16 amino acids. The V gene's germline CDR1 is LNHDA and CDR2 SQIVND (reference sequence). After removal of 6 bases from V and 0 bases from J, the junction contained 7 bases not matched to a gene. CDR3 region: CASRRGTGGSSYEQYF. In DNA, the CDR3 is TGTGCCAGTAGGCGCGGGACAGGGGGGAGCTCCTACGAGCAGTACTTC.

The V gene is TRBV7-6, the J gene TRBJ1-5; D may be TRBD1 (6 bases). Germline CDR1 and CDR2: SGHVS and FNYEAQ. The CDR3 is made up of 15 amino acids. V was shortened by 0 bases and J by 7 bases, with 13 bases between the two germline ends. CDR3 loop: CASSLAATGIQPQHF. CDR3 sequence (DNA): TGTGCCAGCAGCTTAGCCGCCACAGGGATCCAGCCCCAGCATTTT.

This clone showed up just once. The CDR3 loop is CASSLFYNEQFF. In nucleotides, the CDR3 is TGTGCCAGCAGTTTATTCTACAATGAGCAGTTCTTC. This chain uses TRBV28 with TRBJ2-1, with D unclear. Germline CDR1 MDHEN, CDR2 SYDVKM. Trimming took 1 base from V and 3 from J, leaving 1 base between them. CDR3 size: 12 residues.

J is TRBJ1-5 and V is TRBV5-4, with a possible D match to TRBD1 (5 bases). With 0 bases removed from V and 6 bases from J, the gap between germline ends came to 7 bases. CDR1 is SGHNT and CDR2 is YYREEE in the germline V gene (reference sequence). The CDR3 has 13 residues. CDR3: CASSLGRGQPQHF. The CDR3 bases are TGTGCCAGCAGCTTGGGGAGGGGTCAGCCCCAGCATTTT.

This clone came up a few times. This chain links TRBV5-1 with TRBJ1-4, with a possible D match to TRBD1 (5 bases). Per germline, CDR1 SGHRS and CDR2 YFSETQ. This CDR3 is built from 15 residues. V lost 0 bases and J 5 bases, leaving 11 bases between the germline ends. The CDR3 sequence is CASSLGRQRNEKLFF. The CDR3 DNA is TGCGCCAGCAGCTTGGGCCGACAGCGGAATGAAAAACTGTTTTTT.

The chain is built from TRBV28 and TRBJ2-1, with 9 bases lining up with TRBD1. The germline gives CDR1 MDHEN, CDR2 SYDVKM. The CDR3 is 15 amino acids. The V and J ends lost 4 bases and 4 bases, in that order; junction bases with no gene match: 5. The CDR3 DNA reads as TGTGCCAGCAGTTCCGGGACAGGGAGATACAATGAGCAGTTCTTC. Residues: CASSSGTGRYNEQFF.

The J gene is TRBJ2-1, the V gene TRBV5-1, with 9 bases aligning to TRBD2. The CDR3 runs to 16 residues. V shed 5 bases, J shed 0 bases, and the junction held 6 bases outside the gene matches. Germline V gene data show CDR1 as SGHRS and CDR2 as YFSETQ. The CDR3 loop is CASSLSGGSSYNEQFF. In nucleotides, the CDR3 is TGCGCCAGCAGTCTCAGCGGGGGGAGCTCCTACAATGAGCAGTTCTTC.

CDR3 nucleotide sequence: TGTGCCAGCAGCTTAAGACGACAGGGTGGACAGCCCCAGCATTTT. Translating it yields CASSLRRQGGQPQHF. The chain couples TRBV13 to TRBJ1-5; 7 nucleotides align to TRBD1. V dropped 2 bases and J dropped 7; count of bases not matched to a gene: 8. The CDR3 spans 15 residues. The germline V gene encodes CDR1 PRHDT and CDR2 FYEKMQ (reference sequence).

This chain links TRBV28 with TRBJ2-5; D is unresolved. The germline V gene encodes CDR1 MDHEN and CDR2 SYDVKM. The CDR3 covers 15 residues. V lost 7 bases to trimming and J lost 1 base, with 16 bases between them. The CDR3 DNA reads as TGTGCCAGCATCGCGGTACCGGAATCCCAAGAGACCCAGTACTTC. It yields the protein CASIAVPESQETQYF.

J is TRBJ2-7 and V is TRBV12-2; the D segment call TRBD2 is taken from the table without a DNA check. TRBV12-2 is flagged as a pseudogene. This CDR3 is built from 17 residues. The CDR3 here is CASRLVYGGGYSYEQYF. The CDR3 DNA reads TGTGCAAGTCGCTTAGTATATGGGGGGGGCTACTCCTACGAGCAGTACTTC.

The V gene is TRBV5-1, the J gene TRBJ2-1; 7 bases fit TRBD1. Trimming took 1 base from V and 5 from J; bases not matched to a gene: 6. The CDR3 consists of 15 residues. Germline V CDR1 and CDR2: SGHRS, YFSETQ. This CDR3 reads CASSLTDRENNEQFF. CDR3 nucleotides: TGCGCCAGCAGCTTGACTGACAGGGAAAACAATGAGCAGTTCTTC.

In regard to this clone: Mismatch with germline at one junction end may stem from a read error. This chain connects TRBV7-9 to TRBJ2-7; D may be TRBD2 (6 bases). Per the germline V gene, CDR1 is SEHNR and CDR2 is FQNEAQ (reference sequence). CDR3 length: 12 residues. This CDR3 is CASSLAFYEQYF. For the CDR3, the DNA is TGTGCCAGCAGCCTAGCGTTTTACGAGCAGTACTTC.